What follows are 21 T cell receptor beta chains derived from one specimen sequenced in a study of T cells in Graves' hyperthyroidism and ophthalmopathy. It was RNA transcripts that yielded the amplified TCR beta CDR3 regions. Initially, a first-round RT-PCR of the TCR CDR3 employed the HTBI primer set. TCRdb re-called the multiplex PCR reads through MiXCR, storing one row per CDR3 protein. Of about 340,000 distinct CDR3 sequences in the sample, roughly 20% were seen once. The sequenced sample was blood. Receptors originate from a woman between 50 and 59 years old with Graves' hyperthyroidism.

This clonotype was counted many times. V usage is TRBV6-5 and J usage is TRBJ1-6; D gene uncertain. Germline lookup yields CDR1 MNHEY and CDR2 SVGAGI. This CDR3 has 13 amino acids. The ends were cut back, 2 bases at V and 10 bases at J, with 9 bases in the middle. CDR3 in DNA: TGTGCCAGCAGTTACCGCGGGGTATCACCCCTCCACTTT. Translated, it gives CASSYRGVSPLHF.

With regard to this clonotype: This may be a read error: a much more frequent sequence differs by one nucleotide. The CDR3 sequence: CVWIRGKGPSNYGYTF. For the CDR3, the DNA is TGTGTCTGGATTCGAGGGAAGGGGCCCTCTAACTATGGCTACACCTTC. This rearrangement joins TRBV30 to TRBJ1-2; a weak D match, TRBD1 (5 bases). This CDR3 contains 16 residues. Germline assignment: CDR1 GTSNPN and CDR2 SVGIG (reference sequence).

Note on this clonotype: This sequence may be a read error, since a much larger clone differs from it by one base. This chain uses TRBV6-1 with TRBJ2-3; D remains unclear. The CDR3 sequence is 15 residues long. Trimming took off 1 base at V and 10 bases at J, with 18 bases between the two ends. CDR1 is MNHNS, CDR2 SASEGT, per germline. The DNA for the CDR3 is TGTGCCAGCAGTGAAGAAGTCAGTAGTTGGGATGCGCAGTATTTT. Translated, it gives CASSEEVSSWDAQYF.

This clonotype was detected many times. CDR3 sequence: CASSGGGSPEQFF. Here the CDR3 DNA reads TGTGCCAGCTCCGGGGGCGGGAGCCCTGAGCAGTTCTTC. The chain carries TRBV12-3 or TRBV12-4 and TRBJ2-1; D possibly corresponds to TRBD2 (7 bases). The CDR3 contains 13 residues. The ends were cut back, 8 bases at V and 9 bases at J, with 17 bases in the middle.

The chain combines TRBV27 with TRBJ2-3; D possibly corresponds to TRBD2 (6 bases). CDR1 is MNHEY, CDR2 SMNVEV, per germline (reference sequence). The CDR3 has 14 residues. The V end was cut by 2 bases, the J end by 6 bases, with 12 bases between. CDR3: CASSLRSGDDTQYF. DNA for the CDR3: TGTGCCAGCAGTTTACGGTCGGGGGACGATACGCAGTATTTT.

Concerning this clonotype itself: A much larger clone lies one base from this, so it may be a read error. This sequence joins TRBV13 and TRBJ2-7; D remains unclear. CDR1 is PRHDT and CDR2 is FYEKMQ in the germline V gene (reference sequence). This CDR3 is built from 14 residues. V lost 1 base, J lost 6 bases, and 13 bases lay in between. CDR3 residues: CASSLAGTVREQYF. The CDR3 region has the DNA TGTGCCAGCAGCTTAGCGGGCACCGTCCGCGAGCAGTACTTC. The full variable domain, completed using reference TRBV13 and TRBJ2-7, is AAGVIQSPRHLIKEKRETATLKCYPIPRHDTVYWYQQGPGQDPQFLISFYEKMQSDKGSIPDRFSAQQFSDYHSELNMSSLELGDSALYFCASSLAGTVREQYFGPGTRLTVT.

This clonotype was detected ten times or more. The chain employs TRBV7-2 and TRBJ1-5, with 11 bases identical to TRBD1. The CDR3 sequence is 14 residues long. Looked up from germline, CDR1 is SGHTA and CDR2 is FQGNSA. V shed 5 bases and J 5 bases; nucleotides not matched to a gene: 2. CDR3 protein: CASSRDRGYQPQHF. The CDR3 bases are TGTGCCAGCAGCCGGGACAGGGGGTATCAGCCCCAGCATTTT.

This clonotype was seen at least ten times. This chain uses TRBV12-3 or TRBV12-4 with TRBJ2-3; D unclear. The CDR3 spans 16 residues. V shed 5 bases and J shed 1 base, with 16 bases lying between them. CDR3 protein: CASSTRVRFRTDTQYF. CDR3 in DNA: TGTGCCAGCAGTACCCGAGTACGTTTCCGCACAGATACGCAGTATTTT.

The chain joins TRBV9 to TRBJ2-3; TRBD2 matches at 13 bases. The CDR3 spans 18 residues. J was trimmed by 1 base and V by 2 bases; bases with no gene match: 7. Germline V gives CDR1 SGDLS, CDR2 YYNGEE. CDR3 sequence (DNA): TGTGCCAGCAGCGTGTCCCGGACTAGCGGGAGTGGCACAGATACGCAGTATTTT. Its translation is CASSVSRTSGSGTDTQYF.

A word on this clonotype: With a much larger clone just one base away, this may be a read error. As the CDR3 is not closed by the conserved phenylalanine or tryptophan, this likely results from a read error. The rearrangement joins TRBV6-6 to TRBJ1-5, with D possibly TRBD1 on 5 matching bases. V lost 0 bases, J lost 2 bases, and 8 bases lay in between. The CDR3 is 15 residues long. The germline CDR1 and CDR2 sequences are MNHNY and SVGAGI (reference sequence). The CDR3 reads CASSYSLGGNQPQHL. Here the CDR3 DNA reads TGTGCCAGCAGTTACTCGTTAGGGGGCAATCAGCCCCAGCATCTT.

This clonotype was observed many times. The CDR3 DNA follows: TGTGCCAGCAGCTCGACGCCCGGGAGGCTGGGCGAGCAGTACTTC. Encoded protein: CASSSTPGRLGEQYF. The chain recombines TRBV7-9 with TRBJ2-7, with 7 bases identical to TRBD2. This CDR3 region has 15 residues. V shed 4 bases, J shed 6 bases, and the junction held 12 bases outside the gene matches. Germline CDR1 and CDR2: SEHNR and FQNEAQ (reference sequence).

The CDR3 coding sequence is TGTGCCAGCGGACGCGACTTTGAAAAACTGTTTTTT. This gives the protein CASGRDFEKLFF. The chain combines TRBV6-1 with TRBJ1-4; D is undetermined. Trimming removed 8 bases at V and 7 bases at J, with 11 bases between. From germline, CDR1 is MNHNS and CDR2 SASEGT. The CDR3 is 12 amino acids.

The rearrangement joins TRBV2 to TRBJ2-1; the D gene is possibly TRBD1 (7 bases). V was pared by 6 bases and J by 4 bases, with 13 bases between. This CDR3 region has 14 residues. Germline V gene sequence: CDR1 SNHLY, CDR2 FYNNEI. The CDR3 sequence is CASRRDSQYNEQFF. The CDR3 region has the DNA TGTGCCAGCAGGCGGGACAGTCAATACAATGAGCAGTTCTTC.

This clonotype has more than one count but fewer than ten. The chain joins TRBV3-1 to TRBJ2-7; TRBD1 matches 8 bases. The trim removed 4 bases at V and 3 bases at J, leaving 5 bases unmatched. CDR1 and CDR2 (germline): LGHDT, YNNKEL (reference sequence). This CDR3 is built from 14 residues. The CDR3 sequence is CASSPRDRNYEQYV. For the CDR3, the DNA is TGTGCCAGCAGCCCCCGGGACAGGAACTACGAGCAGTACGTC.

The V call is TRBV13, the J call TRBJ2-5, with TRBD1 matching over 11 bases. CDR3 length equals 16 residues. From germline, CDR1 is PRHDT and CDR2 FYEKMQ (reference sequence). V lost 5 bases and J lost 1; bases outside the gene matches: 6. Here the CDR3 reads CASSVRTGGFQETQYF. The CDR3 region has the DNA TGTGCCAGCAGCGTACGGACAGGGGGCTTCCAAGAGACCCAGTACTTC. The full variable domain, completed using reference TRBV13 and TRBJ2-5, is AAGVIQSPRHLIKEKRETATLKCYPIPRHDTVYWYQQGPGQDPQFLISFYEKMQSDKGSIPDRFSAQQFSDYHSELNMSSLELGDSALYFCASSVRTGGFQETQYFGPGTRLLVL.

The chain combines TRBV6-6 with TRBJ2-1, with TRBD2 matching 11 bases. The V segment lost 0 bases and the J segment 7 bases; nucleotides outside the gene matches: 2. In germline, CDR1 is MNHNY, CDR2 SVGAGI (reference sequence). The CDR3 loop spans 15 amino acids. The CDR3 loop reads CASSYSASGRNEQFF. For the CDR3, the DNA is TGTGCCAGCAGTTACTCGGCTAGCGGGAGGAATGAGCAGTTCTTC.

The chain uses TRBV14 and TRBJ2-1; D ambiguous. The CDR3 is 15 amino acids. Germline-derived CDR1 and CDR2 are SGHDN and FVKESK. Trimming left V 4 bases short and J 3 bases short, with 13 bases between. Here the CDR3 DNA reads TGTGCCAGCAGCCTAGAAATCGGCAACTACAATGAGCAGTTCTTC. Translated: CASSLEIGNYNEQFF.

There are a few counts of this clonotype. The CDR3 protein is CASSEIGSNQPQHF. The CDR3 bases are TGTGCCAGCAGTGAAATAGGGAGCAATCAGCCCCAGCATTTT. The rearrangement joins TRBV2 to TRBJ1-5, with unresolved D. Germline loops: CDR1 SNHLY, CDR2 FYNNEI. The germline V and J ends were trimmed by 2 bases and 1 base, with 6 bases remaining between them. The CDR3 contains 14 residues. Full variable domain (rest looked up from reference TRBV2 and TRBJ1-5): EPEVTQTPSHQVTQMGQEVILRCVPISNHLYFYWYRQILGQKVEFLVSFYNNEISEKSEIFDDQFSVERPDGSNFTLKIRSTKLEDSAMYFCASSEIGSNQPQHFGDGTRLSIL.

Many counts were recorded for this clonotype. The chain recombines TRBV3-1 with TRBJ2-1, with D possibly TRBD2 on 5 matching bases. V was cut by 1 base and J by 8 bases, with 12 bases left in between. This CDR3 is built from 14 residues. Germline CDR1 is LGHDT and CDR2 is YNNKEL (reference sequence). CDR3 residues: CASSQGKFGDEQFF. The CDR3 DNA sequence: TGTGCCAGCAGCCAAGGAAAATTCGGGGATGAGCAGTTCTTC.

The CDR3 protein is CASSQGARPYEQYF. The CDR3 DNA follows: TGTGCCAGCAGCCAAGGCGCCAGACCCTACGAGCAGTACTTC. The chain is built from TRBV14 and TRBJ2-7; no reliable D call. The CDR3 consists of 14 residues. Germline CDR1 is SGHDN and CDR2 is FVKESK. Between the trimmed V and J ends, which lost 1 base and 2 bases, there was a span of 9 bases.

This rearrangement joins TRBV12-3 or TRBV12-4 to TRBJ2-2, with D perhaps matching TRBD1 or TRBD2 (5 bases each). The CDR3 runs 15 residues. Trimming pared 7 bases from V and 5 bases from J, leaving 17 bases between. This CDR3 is CASTSSWGRTGELFF. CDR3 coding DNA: TGTGCCAGCACCTCGTCTTGGGGACGAACCGGGGAGCTGTTTTTT.